The 5 T cell receptor beta chains below all came from one sample that was sequenced in a study of identical twins. TCRdb redid the calling of the 5' RACE reads with MiXCR, one entry per CDR3 protein. This sample has about 1.7 million distinct CDR3 sequences, with about 32% found just once. Source material: cord blood. The receptors shown here come from a newborn girl in good health.

This clonotype appeared a few times. This chain joins TRBV4-2 and TRBJ1-1; D unclear. The CDR3 is made up of 17 amino acids. V was cut by 1 base and J by 3 bases, with 18 bases left in between. The germline gives CDR1 LGHNA, CDR2 YNFKEQ. CDR3 DNA: TGTGCCAGCAGCCAAGGTGTATGGGCCCCCACAGACACTGAAGCTTTCTTT. It encodes CASSQGVWAPTDTEAFF.

Only a few counts were recorded for this clonotype. V is TRBV5-1 and J is TRBJ2-3; 10 nucleotides agree with TRBD2. The V gene's germline CDR1 is SGHRS and CDR2 YFSETQ. The CDR3 runs 20 residues. The V gene end was trimmed by 4 bases and the J gene end by 1 base; junction bases not matched to a gene: 18. CDR3 region: CASSPGVSSGLATGTDTQYF. The CDR3 bases are TGCGCCAGCAGCCCGGGAGTTTCTTCGGGACTAGCGACAGGCACAGATACGCAGTATTTT. Full variable domain (missing parts from reference TRBV5-1 and TRBJ2-3): KAGVTQTPRYLIKTRGQQVTLSCSPISGHRSVSWYQQTPGQGLQFLFEYFSETQRNKGNFPGRFSGRQFSNSRSEMNVSTLELGDSALYLCASSPGVSSGLATGTDTQYFGPGTRLTVL.

This clonotype was detected a few times. The genes are TRBV6-1 and TRBJ1-2, with D perhaps TRBD1 (6 bases). Per germline, CDR1 MNHNS and CDR2 SASEGT. This CDR3 comprises 15 residues. V dropped 4 bases and J dropped 5 bases, with 17 bases sitting between them. The CDR3 DNA reads as TGTGCCAGCAGTGTCGAGGTGGGGGCGAGGTATGGCTACACCTTC. Translation: CASSVEVGARYGYTF.

The rearrangement joins TRBV5-1 to TRBJ1-1; 8 bases match TRBD1. The trim removed 0 bases at V and 5 bases at J, leaving 12 bases unmatched. Germline V lookup: CDR1 SGHRS, CDR2 YFSETQ. This CDR3 is 17 amino acids long. The CDR3 loop reads CASSLGGGQAPRTEAFF. CDR3 DNA sequence: TGCGCCAGCAGCTTGGGGGGGGGACAGGCCCCGAGGACTGAAGCTTTCTTT.

This clonotype was seen only a few times. The gene calls are TRBV3-1 and TRBJ2-1; D is possibly TRBD2 (6 bases). The V end lost 8 bases, the J end lost 5 bases, and 16 bases lay between the germline ends. The CDR3 extends over 14 amino acids. Germline V gene lookup returns CDR1 LGHDT and CDR2 YNNKEL (reference sequence). CDR3 in amino acids: CASRRRGSDNEQFF. The CDR3, as DNA: TGTGCCAGCCGCAGGAGGGGTTCGGACAATGAGCAGTTCTTC.